These 23 T cell receptor beta chains originate from one sample sequenced in a study of control samples from healthy donors and cancer patients. Here immunoSEQ multiplex PCR was the method, and the copy in TCRdb shows in-frame clones only, minus some. In the table there are under 200,000 clones, roughly nine tenths of which are singletons. The material sequenced was blood. These receptors came from a woman in her 30s in good health.

The gene calls are TRBV11-2 and TRBJ2-3; 7 positions match TRBD2. The CDR3 runs to 15 residues. Germline V CDR1 and CDR2: SGHAT, FQNNGV. The V gene end was trimmed by 2 bases and the J gene end by 3 bases; junction bases not matched to a gene: 5. CDR3 in amino acids: CASSLRDYMTDTQYF. The CDR3 DNA reads as TGTGCCAGCAGCTTACGGGACTATATGACAGATACGCAGTATTTT.

The rearrangement links TRBV24-1 to TRBJ2-1; TRBD2 matches 8 bases. The CDR3 has 15 amino acids. The V gene's germline CDR1 is KGHDR and CDR2 SFDVKD. Trimming removed 1 base from V and 5 bases from J; junction bases left unmatched: 3. The chain's CDR3 is CATSDFTAGDNEQFF. Here the CDR3 DNA reads TGTGCCACCAGTGATTTCACAGCGGGAGACAATGAGCAGTTCTTC.

The CDR3 protein is CASSRTAGDYTGELFF. Here the CDR3 DNA reads TGTGCCAGCAGCCGAACAGCGGGAGATTACACCGGGGAGCTGTTTTTT. The J gene is TRBJ2-2, the V gene TRBV14; TRBD2 matches 8 bases. CDR1 is SGHDN, CDR2 FVKESK, per germline. V dropped 4 bases and J dropped 3; count of bases not matched to a gene: 7. The CDR3 contains 16 residues. Based on the CDR3 plus reference TRBV14 and TRBJ2-2, the full variable domain is EAGVTQFPSHSVIEKGQTVTLRCDPISGHDNLYWYRRVMGKEIKFLLHFVKESKQDESGMPNNRFLAERTGGTYSTLKVQPAELEDSGVYFCASSRTAGDYTGELFFGEGSRLTVL.

The chain couples TRBV5-1 to TRBJ2-5; tentatively, D is TRBD2 (6 bases). The CDR3 totals 13 residues. V lost 5 bases, J lost 2 bases, and 10 bases lay in between. Germline V gene data show CDR1 as SGHRS and CDR2 as YFSETQ. CDR3 loop: CASRKTSQETQYF. CDR3 DNA: TGCGCCAGCAGGAAGACTAGTCAAGAGACCCAGTACTTC.

This clone was detected once. V and J are TRBV10-3 and TRBJ1-2; weak D call: TRBD1 (5 bases). Germline CDR1 and CDR2: ENHRY and SYGVKD. The CDR3 sequence is 13 residues long. V lost 2 bases and J 2 bases, leaving 6 bases between the germline ends. DNA of the CDR3: TGTGCCATCAGTGAGGCAGGGAACTATGGCTACACCTTC. It codes for CAISEAGNYGYTF.

V and J are TRBV7-9 and TRBJ2-7, with a tentative D call TRBD2 (6 bases). Looked up from germline, CDR1 is SEHNR and CDR2 is FQNEAQ (reference sequence). Trimming left V 5 bases short and J 1 base short, with 12 bases between. This CDR3 has 14 residues. Here the CDR3 DNA reads TGTGCCAGCAGCGCGACGACTAGTTCCTACGAGCAGTACTTC. Its protein is CASSATTSSYEQYF.

The chain carries TRBV12-3 or TRBV12-4 and TRBJ1-1; possibly TRBD1 for D (6 bases). Trimming took off 6 bases at V and 4 bases at J, with 12 bases between the two ends. This CDR3 has 13 amino acids. The CDR3 reads CASRLQGRTEAFF. The CDR3 nucleotides are TGTGCCAGCAGATTACAGGGCCGCACTGAAGCTTTCTTT.

The chain combines TRBV6-1 with TRBJ2-3; 10 bases are shared with TRBD1. The CDR3 spans 14 residues. Germline CDR1 reads MNHNS; CDR2 reads SASEGT. After removal of 1 base from V and 6 bases from J, the junction contained 1 base not matched to a gene. CDR3 residues: CASSEGQGADTQYF. For the CDR3, the DNA is TGTGCCAGCAGTGAAGGACAGGGGGCGGATACGCAGTATTTT.

The V call is TRBV4-1, the J call TRBJ1-6; 7 nucleotides align to TRBD1. The CDR3 is made up of 15 amino acids. Looked up from germline, CDR1 is MGHRA and CDR2 is YSYEKL. V lost 0 bases to trimming and J lost 8 bases; unmatched junction nucleotides: 4. CDR3 nucleotides: TGCGCCAGCAGCCAAGACAGGGGGGATTATTCACCCCTCCACTTT. It codes for CASSQDRGDYSPLHF.

The chain couples TRBV7-9 to TRBJ2-3; the match to TRBD2 covers 8 bases. The junction had 16 bases not matched to a gene; V was cut back by 5 bases and J by 6 bases. The length of the CDR3 is 17 residues. Germline loops: CDR1 SEHNR, CDR2 FQNEAQ (reference sequence). The CDR3 is CASSGMTSVGGMDTQYF. The CDR3 nucleotides read TGTGCCAGCAGCGGAATGACTAGCGTAGGCGGTATGGATACGCAGTATTTT.

The chain couples TRBV6-5 to TRBJ2-2; D is unresolved. CDR1 and CDR2 (germline): MNHEY, SVGAGI. V lost 2 bases and J lost 2, with 6 bases in between. This CDR3 has 14 residues. CDR3 protein: CASSYETNTGELFF. The CDR3 DNA sequence: TGTGCCAGCAGTTACGAGACCAACACCGGGGAGCTGTTTTTT.

The genes are TRBV24-1 and TRBJ2-2, with TRBD2 matching over 8 bases. This CDR3 is built from 14 residues. Germline V gives CDR1 KGHDR, CDR2 SFDVKD. V shed 9 bases and J 7 bases; nucleotides not matched to a gene: 9. The CDR3 reads CATRGGRRNGELFF. CDR3 in DNA: TGTGCCACCCGGGGCGGGAGGAGAAACGGGGAGCTGTTTTTT.

The chain employs TRBV20-1 and TRBJ1-6; D remains ambiguous. Germline V CDR1 and CDR2: DFQATT, SNEGSKA (reference sequence). Trimming pared 3 bases from V and 7 bases from J, leaving 10 bases between. This CDR3 contains 13 residues. This chain's CDR3 is CSASRRLNSPLHF. The DNA of the CDR3 is TGCAGTGCTAGTCGACGCTTGAATTCACCCCTCCACTTT.

The gene calls are TRBV7-8 and TRBJ2-3; 11 nucleotides match TRBD2. After removal of 1 base from V and 1 base from J, the junction contained 4 bases not matched to a gene. Germline V lookup: CDR1 SGHVS, CDR2 FQNEAQ. This CDR3 region has 17 residues. This chain's CDR3 is CASSLVLAGARTDTQYF. CDR3 nucleotide sequence: TGTGCCAGCAGCTTAGTACTAGCGGGAGCCCGCACAGATACGCAGTATTTT.

The rearrangement uses TRBV2 and TRBJ1-1; TRBD1 agrees at 8 bases. Germline-derived CDR1 and CDR2 are SNHLY and FYNNEI. J gave up 1 base and V 8 bases, and 6 bases lay outside the gene matches. This CDR3 has 14 amino acids. CDR3 amino acids: CASGATGGNTEAFF. CDR3 in DNA: TGTGCCAGCGGGGCCACAGGGGGGAACACTGAAGCTTTCTTT.

The chain links TRBV29-1 to TRBJ2-3, with TRBD2 matching over 13 bases. Losses at the gene ends were 2 bases for V and 2 bases for J; bases not matched to a gene: 7. There are 17 residues in the CDR3. CDR1 SQVTM and CDR2 ANQGSEA come from the germline V gene. Written as DNA, the CDR3 is TGCAGCGTTGAATCCCCGACTAGCGGGAGGATCACAGATACGCAGTATTTT. This encodes CSVESPTSGRITDTQYF.

The chain couples TRBV2 to TRBJ1-3; D call uncertain. Germline V gene sequence: CDR1 SNHLY, CDR2 FYNNEI. The V gene lost 6 bases and the J gene lost 3 bases, with 6 bases spanning the gap. The CDR3 sequence is 12 residues long. This CDR3 reads CASRGNGNTIYF. The CDR3, as DNA: TGTGCCAGCAGGGGGAATGGAAACACCATATATTTT.

The J gene is TRBJ2-3, the V gene TRBV6-5; TRBD2 agrees at 13 bases. Trimming cost V 10 bases and J 6 bases; bases outside gene matches: 10. The CDR3 is 15 residues long. Per the germline V gene, CDR1 is MNHEY and CDR2 is SVGAGI. CDR3 sequence reads: CANSRTSGSSDTQYF. DNA of the CDR3: TGTGCCAACTCCAGGACTAGCGGGAGTTCTGATACGCAGTATTTT.

The rearrangement joins TRBV5-1 to TRBJ1-3; a weak D match, TRBD1 (5 bases). V shed 0 bases and J shed 7 bases, with 11 bases lying between them. This CDR3 contains 14 residues. Germline V lookup: CDR1 SGHRS, CDR2 YFSETQ. The CDR3 bases are TGCGCCAGCAGCTTGGTCGACAGTGCGAACACCATATATTTT. Its protein product is CASSLVDSANTIYF.

The chain has TRBV7-6 and TRBJ2-7; TRBD1 aligns across 8 bases. Germline V gives CDR1 SGHVS, CDR2 FNYEAQ. This CDR3 region has 16 residues. V shed 2 bases and J 3 bases; nucleotides not matched to a gene: 9. The CDR3 protein is CASSLTRGTGGYEQYF. The CDR3 DNA follows: TGTGCCAGCAGCTTAACTAGGGGCACAGGGGGCTACGAGCAGTACTTC.

This chain connects TRBV10-3 to TRBJ1-5; a weak D match, TRBD1 (6 bases). CDR1 and CDR2 from the germline V gene are ENHRY and SYGVKD. With 0 bases removed from V and 7 bases from J, the gap between germline ends came to 13 bases. The CDR3 has 15 residues. The CDR3 region is CAISESGQGTQPQHF. CDR3 nucleotide sequence: TGTGCCATCAGTGAGTCGGGGCAGGGGACGCAGCCCCAGCATTTT.

This chain uses TRBV2 with TRBJ2-5; tentatively, D is TRBD2 (5 bases). V lost 8 bases to trimming and J lost 5 bases, with 12 bases between them. The germline V gene has CDR1 SNHLY and CDR2 FYNNEI. The CDR3 extends over 12 amino acids. DNA for the CDR3: TGTGCCAGCCTGACTATGGCCGAGACCCAGTACTTC. Protein: CASLTMAETQYF.

This clone was observed a single time. This chain links TRBV28 with TRBJ2-3; 9 bases fit TRBD1. The CDR3 extends over 17 amino acids. Germline CDR1 is MDHEN and CDR2 is SYDVKM. V trimming: 2 bases; J trimming: 6 bases; junction bases outside the gene matches: 12. CDR3 protein: CASSLTGTGSWSDTQYF. The CDR3 DNA is TGTGCCAGCAGTTTAACCGGGACAGGGTCATGGTCGGATACGCAGTATTTT.